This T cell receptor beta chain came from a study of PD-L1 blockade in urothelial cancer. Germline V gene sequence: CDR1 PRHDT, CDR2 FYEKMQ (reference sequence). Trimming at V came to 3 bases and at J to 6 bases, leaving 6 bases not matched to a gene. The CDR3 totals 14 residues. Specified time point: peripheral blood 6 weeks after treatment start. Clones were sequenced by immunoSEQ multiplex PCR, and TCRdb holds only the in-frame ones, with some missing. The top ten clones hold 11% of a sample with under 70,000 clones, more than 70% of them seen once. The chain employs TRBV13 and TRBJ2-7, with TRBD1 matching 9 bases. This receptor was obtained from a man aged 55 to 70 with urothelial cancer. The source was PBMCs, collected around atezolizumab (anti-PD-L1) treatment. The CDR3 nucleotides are TGTGCCAGCAGCTTGGGGGACAGGGCGTTCGAGCAGTACTTC. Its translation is CASSLGDRAFEQYF.